This T cell receptor beta chain was sequenced in a study of OX40 agonist ivuxolimab in advanced cancers. Background on the study: Melanoma, hepatocellular carcinoma, head and neck or renal cell cancer occurred in dose-escalation patients. Prior checkpoint blockade (anti-PD-1, anti-PD-L1 or anti-CTLA-4) was permitted; about 40% had it.

Sequenced by immunoSEQ multiplex PCR; TCRdb stores in-frame clones only, minus some. The sample gives fewer than 90,000 clones, nearly 90% of which show up once; roughly 0.19% is in the top ten. The CDR3 spans 13 residues. Germline V CDR1 and CDR2: MNHEY, SVGAGI. The V and J ends lost 6 bases and 5 bases, in that order; junction bases with no gene match: 4. Autoimmune disease history or systemic immunosuppression disqualified patients. Study observations and caveats: At 0.1 to 3.0 mg/kg and by week 6, CD4+ and CD8+ T cells in the blood had expanded clonally.

A remark on this clone: Its cognate antigen is unknown.

The sequence derives from an adult with an advanced solid tumor such as melanoma, head and neck, liver or kidney cancer. This chain joins TRBV6-5 and TRBJ2-5, with 9 bases aligning to TRBD1. This specimen consisted of CD4+ or CD8+ T cells sorted from blood, obtained in a trial of the OX40 agonist ivuxolimab. The CDR3 bases are TGTGCCAGCAGAAGACAGGGGGTGGAGACCCAGTACTTC. It codes for CASRRQGVETQYF.